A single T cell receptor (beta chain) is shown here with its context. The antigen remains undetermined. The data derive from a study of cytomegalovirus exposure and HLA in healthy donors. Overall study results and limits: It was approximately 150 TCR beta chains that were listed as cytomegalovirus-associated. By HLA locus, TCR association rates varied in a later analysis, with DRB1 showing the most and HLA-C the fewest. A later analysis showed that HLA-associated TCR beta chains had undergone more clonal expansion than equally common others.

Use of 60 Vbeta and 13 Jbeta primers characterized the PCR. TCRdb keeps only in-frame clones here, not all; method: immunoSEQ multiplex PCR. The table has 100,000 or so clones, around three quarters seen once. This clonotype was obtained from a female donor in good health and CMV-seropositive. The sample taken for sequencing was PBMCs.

The CDR3 sequence is CASSQELLRGSNSPLHF. CDR3 coding DNA: TGCGCCAGCAGCCAAGAACTCCTTCGCGGGAGTAATTCACCCCTCCACTTT. V usage is TRBV4-3 and J usage is TRBJ1-6, with D unclear. The V gene's germline CDR1 is LGHNA and CDR2 YSLEER. The V gene lost 0 bases and the J gene lost 6 bases, with 15 bases spanning the gap. CDR3 length: 17 amino acids.